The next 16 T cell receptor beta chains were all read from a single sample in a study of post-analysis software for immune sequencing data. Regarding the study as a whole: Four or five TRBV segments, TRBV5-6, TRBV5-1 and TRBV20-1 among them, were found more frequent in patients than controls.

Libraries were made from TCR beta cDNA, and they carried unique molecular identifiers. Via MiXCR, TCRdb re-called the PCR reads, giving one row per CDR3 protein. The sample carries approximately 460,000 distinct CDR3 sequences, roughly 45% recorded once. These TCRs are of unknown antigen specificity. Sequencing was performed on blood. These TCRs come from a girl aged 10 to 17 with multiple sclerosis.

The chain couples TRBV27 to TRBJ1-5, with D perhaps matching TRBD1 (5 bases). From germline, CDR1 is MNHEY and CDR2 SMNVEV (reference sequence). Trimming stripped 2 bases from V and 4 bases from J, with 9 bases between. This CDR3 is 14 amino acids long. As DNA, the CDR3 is TGTGCCAGCAGTTTACGACAGCTTAATCAGCCCCAGCATTTT. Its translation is CASSLRQLNQPQHF.

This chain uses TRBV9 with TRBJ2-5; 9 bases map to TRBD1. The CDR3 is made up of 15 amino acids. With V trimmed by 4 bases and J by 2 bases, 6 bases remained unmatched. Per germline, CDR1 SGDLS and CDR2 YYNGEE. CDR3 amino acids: CASSLWDREQETQYF. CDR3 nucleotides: TGTGCCAGCAGCCTGTGGGACAGGGAACAAGAGACCCAGTACTTC. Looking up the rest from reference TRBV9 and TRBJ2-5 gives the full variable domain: DSGVTQTPKHLITATGQRVTLRCSPRSGDLSVYWYQQSLDQGLQFLIQYYNGEERAKGNILERFSAQQFPDLHSELNLSSLELGDSALYFCASSLWDREQETQYFGPGTRLLVL.

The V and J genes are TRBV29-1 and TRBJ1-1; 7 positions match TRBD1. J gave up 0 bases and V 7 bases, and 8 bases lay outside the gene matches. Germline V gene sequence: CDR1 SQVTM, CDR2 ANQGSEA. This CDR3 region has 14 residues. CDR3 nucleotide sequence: TGCAGCGCTTATGGGACAGCCATGAACACTGAAGCTTTCTTT. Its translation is CSAYGTAMNTEAFF.

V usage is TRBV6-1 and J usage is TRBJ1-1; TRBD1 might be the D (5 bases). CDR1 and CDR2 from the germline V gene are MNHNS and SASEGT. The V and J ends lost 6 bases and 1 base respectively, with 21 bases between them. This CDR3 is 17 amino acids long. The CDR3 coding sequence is TGTGCCAGCAGGAGTGGGGGATCAGGGCCCCGGAACACTGAAGCTTTCTTT. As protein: CASRSGGSGPRNTEAFF.

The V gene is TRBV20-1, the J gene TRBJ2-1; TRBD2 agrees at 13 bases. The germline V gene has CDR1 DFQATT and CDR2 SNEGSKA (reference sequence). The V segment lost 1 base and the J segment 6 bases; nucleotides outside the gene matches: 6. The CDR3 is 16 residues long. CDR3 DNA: TGCAGTGCTAGAGTGCACACTAGCGGGAGGGCCAATGAGCAGTTCTTC. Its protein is CSARVHTSGRANEQFF.

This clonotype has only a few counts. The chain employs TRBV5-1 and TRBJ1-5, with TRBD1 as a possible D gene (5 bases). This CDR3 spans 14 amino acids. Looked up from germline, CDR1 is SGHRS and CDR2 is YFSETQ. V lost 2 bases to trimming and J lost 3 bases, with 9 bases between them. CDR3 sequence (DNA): TGCGCCAGCAGCTTTGGACAACCCAATCAGCCCCAGCATTTT. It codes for CASSFGQPNQPQHF.

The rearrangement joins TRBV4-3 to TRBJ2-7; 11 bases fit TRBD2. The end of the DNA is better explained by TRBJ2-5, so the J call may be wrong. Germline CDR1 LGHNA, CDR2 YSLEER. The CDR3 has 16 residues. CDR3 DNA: TGCGCCAGCAGCCAAGATGTAGCGGGAGGGTCGGAGACCCAGTACTTC. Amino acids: CASSQDVAGGSETQYF.

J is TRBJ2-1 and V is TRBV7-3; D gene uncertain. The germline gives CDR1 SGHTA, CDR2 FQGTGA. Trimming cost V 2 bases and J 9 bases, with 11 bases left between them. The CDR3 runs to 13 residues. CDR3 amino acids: CASSLSAHAEQFF. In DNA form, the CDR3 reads TGTGCCAGCAGCTTATCCGCCCATGCTGAGCAGTTCTTC.

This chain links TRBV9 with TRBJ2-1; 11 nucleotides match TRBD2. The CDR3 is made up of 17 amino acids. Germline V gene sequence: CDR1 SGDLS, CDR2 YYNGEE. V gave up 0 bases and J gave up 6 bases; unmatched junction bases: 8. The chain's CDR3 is CASSVVAGGLRGNEQFF. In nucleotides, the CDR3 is TGTGCCAGCAGCGTAGTAGCGGGAGGGCTCCGGGGCAATGAGCAGTTCTTC.

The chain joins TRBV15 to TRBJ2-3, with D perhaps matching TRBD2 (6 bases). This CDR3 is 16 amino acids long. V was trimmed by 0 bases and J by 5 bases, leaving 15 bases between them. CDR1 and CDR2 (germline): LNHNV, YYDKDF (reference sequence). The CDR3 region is CATSRDLDLGGDTQYF. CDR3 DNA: TGTGCCACCAGCAGAGATCTTGACCTGGGAGGAGATACGCAGTATTTT.

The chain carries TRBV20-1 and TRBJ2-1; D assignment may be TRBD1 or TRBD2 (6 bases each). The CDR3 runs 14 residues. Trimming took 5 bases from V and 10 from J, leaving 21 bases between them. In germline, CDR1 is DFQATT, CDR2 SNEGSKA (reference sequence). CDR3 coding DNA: TGCAGTGCTTCTTTTTTCTTGGAGGGGACAGAGCAGTTCTTC. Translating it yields CSASFFLEGTEQFF.

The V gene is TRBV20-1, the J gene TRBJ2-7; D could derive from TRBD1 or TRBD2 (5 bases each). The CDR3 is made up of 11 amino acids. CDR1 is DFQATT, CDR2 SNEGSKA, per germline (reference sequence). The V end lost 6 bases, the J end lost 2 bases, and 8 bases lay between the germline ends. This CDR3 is CSAGDPYEQYF. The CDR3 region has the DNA TGCAGTGCAGGGGACCCCTACGAGCAGTACTTC.

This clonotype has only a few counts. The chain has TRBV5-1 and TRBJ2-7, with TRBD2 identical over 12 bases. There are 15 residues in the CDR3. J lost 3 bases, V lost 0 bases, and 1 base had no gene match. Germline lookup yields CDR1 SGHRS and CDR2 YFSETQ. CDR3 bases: TGCGCCAGCAGCTTGGAGACTAGCGGGAGCTACGAGCAGTACTTC. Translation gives CASSLETSGSYEQYF.

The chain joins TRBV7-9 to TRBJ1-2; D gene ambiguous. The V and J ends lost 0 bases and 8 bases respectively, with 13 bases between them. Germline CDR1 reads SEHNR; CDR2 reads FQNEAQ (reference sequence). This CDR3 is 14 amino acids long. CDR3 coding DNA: TGTGCCAGCAGCTTAGCAGTAGTACAAAGCGGCTACACCTTC. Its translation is CASSLAVVQSGYTF.

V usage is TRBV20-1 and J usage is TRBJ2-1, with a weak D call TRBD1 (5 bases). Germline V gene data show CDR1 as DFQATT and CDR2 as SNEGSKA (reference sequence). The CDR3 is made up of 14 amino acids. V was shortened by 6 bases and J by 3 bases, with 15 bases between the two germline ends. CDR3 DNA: TGCAGTGCCCCGCGACGGCAGGGCTACAATGAGCAGTTCTTC. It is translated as CSAPRRQGYNEQFF.

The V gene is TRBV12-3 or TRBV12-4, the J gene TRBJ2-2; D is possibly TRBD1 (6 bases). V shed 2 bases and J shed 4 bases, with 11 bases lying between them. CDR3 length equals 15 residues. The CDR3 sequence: CASSLNNRVTGELFF. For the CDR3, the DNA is TGTGCCAGCAGTTTAAACAACAGGGTCACCGGGGAGCTGTTTTTT.